This T cell receptor (beta chain) was identified during a study of cytomegalovirus exposure and HLA in healthy donors. Both 60 Vbeta primers and 13 Jbeta primers went into the PCR. The table came from immunoSEQ multiplex PCR; TCRdb's copy has only in-frame clones and leaves some out. The record lists about 30,000 clones, of which the ten most abundant hold 4.8%. Findings of the study overall: Per published accounts, TCR beta sequences correctly predicted the HLA-A and HLA-B alleles of most subjects.

Concerning this clone itself: Its antigen remains unknown.

The clonotype was recovered from a female donor in good health and CMV-seronegative. The sequenced material came from PBMCs.

For the CDR3, the DNA is TGTGCCACCGAGAGCCTAGCGGCCACAGATACGCAGTATTTT. Residues: CATESLAATDTQYF. The chain uses TRBV2 and TRBJ2-3; 7 nucleotides agree with TRBD2. Germline V gene data show CDR1 as SNHLY and CDR2 as FYNNEI. Trimming took 10 bases from V and 2 from J; bases not matched to a gene: 9. This CDR3 region has 14 residues. Complete variable domain (other parts from reference TRBV2 and TRBJ2-3): EPEVTQTPSHQVTQMGQEVILRCVPISNHLYFYWYRQILGQKVEFLVSFYNNEISEKSEIFDDQFSVERPDGSNFTLKIRSTKLEDSAMYFCATESLAATDTQYFGPGTRLTVL.